These T cell receptor beta chains were read from a single sample in a study of human T cells and chemical hapten exposure. TCRdb analysed the RACE reads with MiXCR anew, one entry per CDR3 protein. This table has roughly 71,000 distinct CDR3 sequences, approximately 10% appearing once. The specimen was whole blood, collected in connection with sensitization to the hapten diphenylcyclopropenone (DPC). The receptors shown here come from a woman in her fifties or sixties with alopecia areata. Some clones in this sample may be carry-over from other donors' samples. The CDR3 runs from the conserved cysteine through the conserved F or W. D genes are given only for firm matches. Only some rows state a clone size, as once, few, many or a class for expanded clones.

TRBV5-1,few,TRBJ2-1,TRBD1,CASSSLTGGSYNEQFF,TGCGCCAGCAGCTCATTAACAGGGGGCTCCTACAATGAGCAGTTCTTC
TRBV12-3/TRBV12-4,many,TRBJ2-7,-,CASSSQVAGREQYF,TGTGCCAGCAGTTCCCAGGTGGCAGGAAGGGAGCAGTACTTC
TRBV29-1,many,TRBJ1-2,-,CSVEDLGAGSFF,TGCAGCGTTGAAGATCTCGGGGCAGGCTCATTCTTC
TRBV7-9,many,TRBJ1-1,-,CASSLVSFEAFF,TGTGCCAGCAGCTTAGTATCTTTCGAAGCTTTCTTT
TRBV6-2/TRBV6-3,-,TRBJ2-7,-,CASSYGGVGLNYEQYF,TGTGCCAGCAGTTACGGCGGGGTCGGACTCAACTACGAGCAGTACTTC
TRBV7-8,many,TRBJ2-3,-,CASSLARLAFADTQYF,TGTGCCAGCAGCTTAGCCCGGCTAGCGTTCGCAGATACGCAGTATTTT
TRBV6-2/TRBV6-3,few,TRBJ1-6,-,CASSYSSQGRMDSPLHF,TGTGCCAGCAGTTACTCCAGCCAGGGCAGAATGGATTCACCCCTCCACTTT
TRBV12-3/TRBV12-4,-,TRBJ1-2,-,CASTEGRPSYGYTF,TGTGCCAGCACCGAGGGACGGCCTAGCTATGGCTACACCTTC
TRBV4-1,-,TRBJ1-5,-,CASSQDGGIGNQPQHF,TGCGCCAGCAGCCAAGATGGGGGTATTGGCAATCAGCCCCAGCATTTT
TRBV4-1,many,TRBJ2-3,-,CASSPGPVAVDTQYF,TGCGCCAGCAGCCCCGGACCCGTGGCAGTCGATACGCAGTATTTT
TRBV2,-,TRBJ2-3,TRBD1,CASSKRQGRTDTQYF,TGTGCCAGCAGTAAACGACAGGGGAGGACAGATACGCAGTATTTT
TRBV6-1,many,TRBJ1-5,TRBD1,CASSRGGHQPQHF,TGTGCCAGCAGTCGAGGGGGCCATCAGCCCCAGCATTTT
TRBV18,-,TRBJ1-5,-,CASSPDYRADTQHF,TGTGCCAGCTCTCCGGACTACCGCGCAGATACGCAGCATTTT
TRBV7-9,few,TRBJ1-2,-,CASSLAEGTVYGYTF,TGTGCCAGCAGCTTAGCGGAAGGGACGGTCTATGGCTACACCTTC
TRBV18,few,TRBJ2-5,-,CASSPRQGGGETQYF,TGTGCCAGCTCACCCCGACAGGGAGGGGGAGAGACCCAGTACTTC
TRBV29-1,many,TRBJ2-3,-,CSVHQNTQYF,TGCAGCGTCCATCAGAATACGCAGTATTTT
TRBV5-5,-,TRBJ1-1,-,CASSSPISEAFF,TGTGCCAGCAGCTCCCCAATATCTGAAGCTTTCTTT
TRBV7-8,many,TRBJ1-3,-,CASSLGSGGANTIYF,TGTGCCAGCAGCTTAGGATCAGGAGGTGCAAACACCATATATTTT
TRBV5-1,many,TRBJ1-1,TRBD1,CASSERTGAYTEAFF,TGCGCCAGCAGCGAGAGGACAGGGGCCTACACTGAAGCTTTCTTT
TRBV7-2,few,TRBJ1-5,-,CASSGNRDQPQHF,TGTGCCAGCAGCGGAAACAGGGACCAGCCCCAGCATTTT
TRBV4-1,-,TRBJ2-3,-,CASSLKQQSRVDTQYF,TGCGCCAGCAGCCTTAAGCAGCAGAGCCGAGTAGATACGCAGTATTTT
TRBV29-1,many,TRBJ1-2,-,CSVEAGESGYTF,TGCAGCGTCGAGGCGGGGGAGAGTGGCTACACCTTC
TRBV12-3/TRBV12-4,-,TRBJ2-7,-,CASSFASYEQYF,TGTGCCAGCAGTTTCGCCAGCTACGAGCAGTACTTC
TRBV6-5,many,TRBJ1-6,-,CASRPTANNSPLHF,TGTGCCAGCAGACCGACAGCTAACAATTCACCCCTCCACTTT
TRBV12-2,-,TRBJ1-4,-,CASRLPIGTGGFDGDEKLFF,TGTGCAAGTCGCTTACCCATCGGGACAGGGGGATTCGATGGAGATGAAAAACTGTTTTTT
TRBV6-5,many,TRBJ2-7,TRBD1,CASRVTGGGPQEQYF,TGTGCCAGCAGAGTTACAGGGGGCGGCCCGCAGGAGCAGTACTTC